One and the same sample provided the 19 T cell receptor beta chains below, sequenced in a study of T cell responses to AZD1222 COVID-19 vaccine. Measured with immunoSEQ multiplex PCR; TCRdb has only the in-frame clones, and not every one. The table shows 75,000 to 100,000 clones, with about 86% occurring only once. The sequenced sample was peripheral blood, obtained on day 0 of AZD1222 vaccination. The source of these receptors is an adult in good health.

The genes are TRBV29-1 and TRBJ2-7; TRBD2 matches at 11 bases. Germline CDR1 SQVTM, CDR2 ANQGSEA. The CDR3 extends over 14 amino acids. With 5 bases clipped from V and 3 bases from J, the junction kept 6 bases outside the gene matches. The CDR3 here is CSVQWTSGRYEQYF. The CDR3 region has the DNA TGCAGCGTTCAATGGACTAGCGGGCGCTACGAGCAGTACTTC.

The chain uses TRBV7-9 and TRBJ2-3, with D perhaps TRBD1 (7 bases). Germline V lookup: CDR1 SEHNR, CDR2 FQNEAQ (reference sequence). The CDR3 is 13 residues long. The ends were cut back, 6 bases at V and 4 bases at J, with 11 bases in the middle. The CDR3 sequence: CASRQGGADTQYF. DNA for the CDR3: TGTGCCAGCAGGCAGGGGGGTGCAGATACGCAGTATTTT.

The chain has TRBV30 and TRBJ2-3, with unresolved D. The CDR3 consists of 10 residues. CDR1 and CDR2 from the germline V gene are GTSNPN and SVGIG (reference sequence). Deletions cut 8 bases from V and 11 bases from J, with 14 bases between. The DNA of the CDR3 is TGTGCCAGCCACAAGGTTGAGCAGTATTTT. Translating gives CASHKVEQYF.

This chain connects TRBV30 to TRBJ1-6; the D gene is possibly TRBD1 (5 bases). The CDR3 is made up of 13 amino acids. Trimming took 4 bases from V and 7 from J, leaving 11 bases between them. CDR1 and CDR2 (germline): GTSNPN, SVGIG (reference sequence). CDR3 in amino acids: CAWIEGWNSPLHF. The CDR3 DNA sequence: TGTGCCTGGATAGAGGGGTGGAATTCACCCCTCCACTTT.

The CDR3 spells CATSDSGLAGFPSYNEQFF. DNA for the CDR3: TGTGCCACCAGTGATTCGGGACTAGCGGGATTTCCCTCCTACAATGAGCAGTTCTTC. The gene calls are TRBV24-1 and TRBJ2-1; 13 bases fit TRBD2. The CDR3 contains 19 residues. Germline values: CDR1 KGHDR, CDR2 SFDVKD. With 2 bases clipped from V and 0 bases from J, the junction kept 6 bases outside the gene matches.

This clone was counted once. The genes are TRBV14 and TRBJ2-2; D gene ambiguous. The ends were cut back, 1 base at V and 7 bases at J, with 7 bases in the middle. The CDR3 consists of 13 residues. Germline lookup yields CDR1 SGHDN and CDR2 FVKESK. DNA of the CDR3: TGTGCCAGCAGCCAAGTTTACGGCGGGGAGCTGTTTTTT. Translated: CASSQVYGGELFF. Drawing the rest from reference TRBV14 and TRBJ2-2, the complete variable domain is EAGVTQFPSHSVIEKGQTVTLRCDPISGHDNLYWYRRVMGKEIKFLLHFVKESKQDESGMPNNRFLAERTGGTYSTLKVQPAELEDSGVYFCASSQVYGGELFFGEGSRLTVL.

This CDR3 reads CASSTAAGLSYEQYF. The CDR3 DNA reads TGTGCCAGCAGTACGGCCGCAGGGCTCTCCTACGAGCAGTACTTC. The chain joins TRBV27 to TRBJ2-7; maybe TRBD1 (5 bases). CDR3 length: 15 residues. Between the trimmed V and J ends, which lost 5 bases and 0 bases, there was a span of 14 bases. The germline CDR1 and CDR2 sequences are MNHEY and SMNVEV (reference sequence).

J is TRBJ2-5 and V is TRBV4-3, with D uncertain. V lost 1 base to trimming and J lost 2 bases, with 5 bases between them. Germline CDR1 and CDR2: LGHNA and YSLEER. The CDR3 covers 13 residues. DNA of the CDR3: TGCGCCAGCAGCCAAGTGGGGCAAGAGACCCAGTACTTC. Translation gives CASSQVGQETQYF.

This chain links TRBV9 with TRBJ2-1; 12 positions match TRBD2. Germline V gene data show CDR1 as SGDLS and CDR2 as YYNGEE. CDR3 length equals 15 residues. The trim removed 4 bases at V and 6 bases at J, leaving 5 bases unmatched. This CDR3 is CASSPRLAGANEQFF. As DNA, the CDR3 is TGTGCCAGCAGCCCCAGACTAGCGGGGGCCAATGAGCAGTTCTTC.

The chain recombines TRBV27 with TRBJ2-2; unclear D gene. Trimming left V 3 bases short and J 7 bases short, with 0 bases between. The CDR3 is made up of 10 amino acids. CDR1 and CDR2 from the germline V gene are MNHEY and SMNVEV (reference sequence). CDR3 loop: CASSFGELFF. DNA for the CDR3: TGTGCCAGCAGTTTCGGGGAGCTGTTTTTT.

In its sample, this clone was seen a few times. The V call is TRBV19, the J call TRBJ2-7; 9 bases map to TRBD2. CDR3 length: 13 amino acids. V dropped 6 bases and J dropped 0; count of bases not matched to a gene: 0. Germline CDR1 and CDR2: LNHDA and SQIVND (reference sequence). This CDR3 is CASRLAGSYEQYF. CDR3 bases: TGTGCCAGTAGACTAGCGGGCTCCTACGAGCAGTACTTC. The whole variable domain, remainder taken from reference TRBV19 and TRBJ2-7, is DGGITQSPKYLFRKEGQNVTLSCEQNLNHDAMYWYRQDPGQGLRLIYYSQIVNDFQKGDIAEGYSVSREKKESFPLTVTSAQKNPTAFYLCASRLAGSYEQYFGPGTRLTVT.

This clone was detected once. The CDR3 DNA sequence: TGTGCCATCAGTGAATCAGCGAGCTCTGGAAACACCATATATTTT. Protein: CAISESASSGNTIYF. The rearrangement links TRBV10-3 to TRBJ1-3; D call uncertain. This CDR3 has 15 amino acids. V lost 3 bases and J lost 0, with 9 bases in between. Germline V CDR1 and CDR2: ENHRY, SYGVKD.

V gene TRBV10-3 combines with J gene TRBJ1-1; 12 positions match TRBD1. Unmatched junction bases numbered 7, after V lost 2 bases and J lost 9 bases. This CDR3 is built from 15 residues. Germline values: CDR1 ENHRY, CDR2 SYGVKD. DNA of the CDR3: TGTGCCATCAGTGAGGGGGGACAGGGGGCCTGGCAAGCTTTCTTT. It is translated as CAISEGGQGAWQAFF.

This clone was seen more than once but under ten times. This chain's CDR3 is CASSPGTGANYGYTF. CDR3 nucleotide sequence: TGCGCCAGCAGCCCGGGGACAGGGGCTAACTATGGCTACACCTTC. The J gene is TRBJ1-2, the V gene TRBV5-1; the match to TRBD1 covers 10 bases. Germline assignment: CDR1 SGHRS and CDR2 YFSETQ. The V segment lost 4 bases and the J segment 0 bases; nucleotides outside the gene matches: 3. This CDR3 spans 15 amino acids.

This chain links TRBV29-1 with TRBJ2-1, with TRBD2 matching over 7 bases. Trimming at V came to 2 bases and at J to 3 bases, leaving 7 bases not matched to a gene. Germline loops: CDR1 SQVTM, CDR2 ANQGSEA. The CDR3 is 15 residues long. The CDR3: CSVEPNAGVYNEQFF. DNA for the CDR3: TGCAGCGTTGAACCTAATGCGGGAGTCTACAATGAGCAGTTCTTC.

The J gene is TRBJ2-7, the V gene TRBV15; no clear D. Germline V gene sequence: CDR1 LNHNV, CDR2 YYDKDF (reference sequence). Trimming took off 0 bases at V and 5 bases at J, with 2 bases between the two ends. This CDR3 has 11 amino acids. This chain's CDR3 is CATSRDDEQYF. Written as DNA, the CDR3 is TGTGCCACCAGCAGAGACGACGAGCAGTACTTC.

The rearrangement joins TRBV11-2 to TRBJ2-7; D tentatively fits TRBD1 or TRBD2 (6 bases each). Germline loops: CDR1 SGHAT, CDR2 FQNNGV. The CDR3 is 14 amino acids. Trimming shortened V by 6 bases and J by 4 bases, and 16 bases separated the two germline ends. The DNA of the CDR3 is TGTGCCAGCAGACCGAGTACGGGGGCGTACGAGCAGTACTTC. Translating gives CASRPSTGAYEQYF.

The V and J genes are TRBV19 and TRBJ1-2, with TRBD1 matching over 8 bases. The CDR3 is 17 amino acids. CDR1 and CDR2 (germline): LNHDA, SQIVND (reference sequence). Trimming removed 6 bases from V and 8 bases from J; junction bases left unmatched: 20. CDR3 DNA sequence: TGTGCCAGTAGCCGACTTGGACAGGGAAGGGCCGTTGGGGGCTACACCTTC. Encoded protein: CASSRLGQGRAVGGYTF.

The CDR3 sequence is CASSPWGGRQDEQYF. CDR3 DNA: TGCGCCAGCAGCCCCTGGGGGGGGCGCCAGGACGAGCAGTACTTC. The chain employs TRBV5-1 and TRBJ2-7; D may be TRBD2 (7 bases). V lost 4 bases and J lost 5, with 19 bases in between. CDR1 is SGHRS, CDR2 YFSETQ, per germline. The CDR3 loop spans 15 amino acids.